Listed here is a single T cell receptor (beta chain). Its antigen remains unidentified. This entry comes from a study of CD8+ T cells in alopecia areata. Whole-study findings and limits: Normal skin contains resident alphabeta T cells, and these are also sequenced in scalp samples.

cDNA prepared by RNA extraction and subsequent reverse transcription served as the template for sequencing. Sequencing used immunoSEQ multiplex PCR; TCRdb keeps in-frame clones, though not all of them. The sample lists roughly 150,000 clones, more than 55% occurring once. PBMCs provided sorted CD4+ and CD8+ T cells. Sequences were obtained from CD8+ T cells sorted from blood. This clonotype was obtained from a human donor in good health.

CDR3 region: CASSFVRENTEAFF. Written as DNA, the CDR3 is TGTGCCAGCAGTTTCGTTCGGGAGAACACTGAAGCTTTCTTT. This chain joins TRBV28 and TRBJ1-1, with D unresolved. Germline V gives CDR1 MDHEN, CDR2 SYDVKM. The CDR3 sequence is 14 residues long. With 3 bases removed from V and 1 base from J, the gap between germline ends came to 9 bases.